This TCR beta chain was recorded in a study of blood T cell repertoires in COVID-19. About the research overall: From the United States, Italy and Spain came samples of acute and convalescent COVID-19. Nucleic acid was either cDNA or gDNA, and it came from T cells, B-cell-depleted T cells, or PBMCs.

As originally analysed: Reference gene primer amplification gave estimated nucleated cell counts. Data came from immunoSEQ multiplex PCR; TCRdb stores just in-frame clones and leaves some out. V and J calls and clone size come straight from that table; D and trimming were deduced from the DNA. The sample holds around 230,000 clones, roughly 84% seen once. The germline V gene has CDR1 MGHDK and CDR2 SYGVNS. The CDR3 consists of 16 residues. The ends were cut back, 6 bases at V and 0 bases at J, with 17 bases in the middle. The sample consisted of peripheral blood. The V gene is TRBV25-1, the J gene TRBJ1-1, with unresolved D. The receptor's source is a man aged 40-49 years who had recovered from COVID-19. The CDR3 spells CASSPRRRHMNTEAFF. CDR3 nucleotides: TGTGCCAGCAGCCCCAGGAGGAGACATATGAACACTGAAGCTTTCTTT.